The rows below give T cell receptor beta chains drawn from one sample of a study of graft-versus-host responses after intestinal transplantation. These receptors' targets are unknown. TCRdb keeps only in-frame clones here, not all; method: immunoSEQ multiplex PCR. This sample yields about 90,000 clones, of which roughly four fifths are seen a single time; 15% to 20% belongs to the top ten. Sequencing was performed on unstimulated CD8+ T cells sorted from spleen or lymph node cells, taken before intestinal transplant. These receptors were collected from a human donor who received an intestinal transplant. Both conserved end residues are part of each CDR3. The D gene is left open where the match is weak. Not all rows give a size; the values are once, few, many and, for expanded clones, a class.

>NA|TRBV5-4|TRBJ2-3|once
CASSWLGGNADTQYF
TGTGCCAGCAGCTGGTTGGGCGGGAACGCAGATACGCAGTATTTT
>NA|TRBV5-6|TRBJ2-4|NA
CASSLGGGGNIQYF
TGTGCCAGCAGCTTGGGGGGGGGCGGGAACATTCAGTACTTC
>NA|TRBV28|TRBJ2-7|NA
CASSFWAVNYEQYF
TGTGCCAGCAGTTTTTGGGCGGTTAACTACGAGCAGTACTTC
>NA|TRBV11-2|TRBJ2-1|NA
CASSLDIRRDEQFF
TGTGCCAGCAGCTTAGATATACGCCGGGATGAGCAGTTCTTC
>NA|TRBV28|TRBJ2-7|NA
CASRWGAGSYEQYF
TGTGCCAGCAGATGGGGGGCGGGGTCCTACGAGCAGTACTTC
>TRBD1|TRBV10-3|TRBJ1-5|NA
CAISEGGGRYSNQPQHF
TGTGCCATCAGTGAAGGGGGCGGCAGATATAGCAATCAGCCCCAGCATTTT
>NA|TRBV5-4|TRBJ1-5|NA
CASSLEGGADGPQHF
TGTGCCAGCAGCTTGGAGGGGGGGGCTGATGGGCCCCAGCATTTT
>NA|TRBV23-1|TRBJ2-1|NA
CASRHPQGAGQTRNEQFF
TGCGCCAGCAGACACCCCCAAGGGGCGGGACAGACGCGTAATGAGCAGTTCTTC
>TRBD2|TRBV6-5|TRBJ2-5|few
CASTGLAGPQETQYF
TGTGCCAGCACCGGACTAGCGGGACCCCAAGAGACCCAGTACTTC
>TRBD1|TRBV18|TRBJ1-4|NA
CASSPRQGPNEKLFF
TGTGCCAGCTCTCCAAGACAGGGACCTAATGAAAAACTGTTTTTT
>TRBD1|TRBV30|TRBJ1-1|NA
CAWSGTGGSEAFF
TGTGCCTGGAGTGGGACAGGGGGCAGTGAAGCTTTCTTT
>TRBD2|TRBV11-2|TRBJ2-3|NA
CASSLGGRAPDTQYF
TGTGCCAGCAGCTTAGGTGGGAGGGCCCCAGATACGCAGTATTTT
>TRBD1|TRBV28|TRBJ2-7|NA
CASSPPGQSSYEQYF
TGTGCCAGCAGTCCTCCGGGACAGAGCTCCTACGAGCAGTACTTC
>TRBD1|TRBV10-3|TRBJ2-1|once
CAIRAGTGVNEQFF
TGTGCCATCAGAGCCGGGACAGGGGTCAATGAGCAGTTCTTC
>TRBD1|TRBV12-5|TRBJ2-7|NA
CASGPLHLVTGGPYEQYF
TGTGCTAGTGGTCCACTCCATCTCGTAACAGGGGGCCCCTACGAGCAGTACTTC
>TRBD2|TRBV5-1|TRBJ2-7|NA
CASNSVDAGDYEQYF
TGCGCCAGCAACTCTGTGGACGCGGGGGACTACGAGCAGTACTTC
>TRBD2|TRBV7-2|TRBJ2-1|NA
CASSIAGDYYNEQFF
TGTGCCAGCAGCATAGCGGGAGACTATTACAATGAGCAGTTCTTC
>NA|TRBV7-6|TRBJ2-1|NA
CASSTRSGLEQFF
TGTGCCAGCAGCACCCGTTCGGGTCTTGAGCAGTTCTTC
>TRBD1|TRBV5-6|TRBJ2-5|NA
CASSGRGWEQYF
TGTGCCAGCAGCGGCAGGGGGTGGGAGCAGTACTTC
>TRBD1|TRBV29-1|TRBJ1-2|once
CSVDDVGQGGWGYTF
TGCAGCGTTGACGACGTGGGACAGGGGGGTTGGGGCTACACCTTC
>NA|TRBV6-1|TRBJ1-5|few
CASSEGFPWSPQHF
TGTGCCAGCAGTGAGGGGTTCCCTTGGTCGCCCCAGCATTTT
>NA|TRBV6-6|TRBJ2-3|NA
CASSYSDTDTQYF
TGTGCCAGCAGTTACTCGGACACAGATACGCAGTATTTT
>NA|TRBV5-1|TRBJ2-7|few
CASSLELGLSGTGSYEQYF
TGCGCCAGCAGCTTGGAACTGGGACTGTCAGGGACGGGGTCCTACGAGCAGTACTTC
>TRBD2|TRBV6-4|TRBJ2-3|NA
CASSPAGATDTQYF
TGTGCCAGCAGTCCAGCGGGAGCCACAGATACGCAGTATTTT
>TRBD2|TRBV28|TRBJ2-3|NA
CASSSPTSGRAPGTDTQYF
TGTGCCAGCAGTTCCCCTACTAGCGGGAGGGCCCCTGGCACAGATACGCAGTATTTT
>TRBD2|TRBV7-2|TRBJ2-7|NA
CASSFGGRVGGNEQYF
TGTGCCAGCAGCTTTGGCGGGAGGGTGGGCGGAAACGAGCAGTACTTC
>NA|TRBV7-2|TRBJ2-7|NA
CASSIERGLYEQYF
TGTGCCAGCAGCATAGAAAGAGGGCTCTACGAGCAGTACTTC
>TRBD1|TRBV6-1|TRBJ1-2|once
CASSRTGDGYTF
TGTGCCAGCAGTAGGACAGGGGATGGCTACACCTTC
>NA|TRBV5-1|TRBJ2-3|NA
CASSLPGTSTDTQYF
TGCGCCAGCAGCTTGCCAGGTACAAGCACAGATACGCAGTATTTT
>TRBD2|TRBV14|TRBJ2-2|NA
CASSQEGVTSGGARNTGELFF
TGTGCCAGCAGCCAAGAAGGGGTGACTAGCGGGGGGGCCCGGAACACCGGGGAGCTGTTTTTT
>TRBD1|TRBV29-1|TRBJ2-7|NA
CSVSQGQAYEQYF
TGCAGCGTTTCCCAGGGACAGGCCTACGAGCAGTACTTC
>TRBD2|TRBV7-8|TRBJ2-1|NA
CASRGWTSGHNEQFF
TGTGCCAGCAGGGGTTGGACTAGCGGACACAATGAGCAGTTCTTC
>TRBD1|TRBV18|TRBJ2-5|NA
CASSPETGEYQETQYF
TGTGCCAGCTCACCGGAGACAGGGGAGTACCAAGAGACCCAGTACTTC
>NA|TRBV10-2|TRBJ2-7|NA
CASSEPLSYEQYF
TGCGCCAGCAGTGAGCCCCTCTCCTACGAGCAGTACTTC
>NA|TRBV28|TRBJ1-2|NA
CASGLARERVVYGYTF
TGTGCCAGCGGTTTAGCACGGGAGAGAGTTGTCTACGGCTACACCTTC
>NA|TRBV30|TRBJ1-2|NA
CAWSASRGGGYTF
TGTGCCTGGAGCGCTTCGAGGGGAGGCGGCTACACCTTC
>NA|TRBV28|TRBJ2-6|NA
CASSLWTLYSGANVLTF
TGTGCCAGCAGCCTTTGGACCCTTTACTCTGGGGCCAACGTCCTGACTTTC
>NA|TRBV2|TRBJ2-1|NA
CASWTELWGARNEQFF
TGTGCCAGCTGGACCGAGTTATGGGGCGCCCGCAATGAGCAGTTCTTC
>NA|TRBV5-6|TRBJ1-5|NA
CSSSLWGQYSNQPQHF
TGTTCCAGCAGCTTGTGGGGGCAGTATAGCAATCAGCCCCAGCATTTT
>TRBD1|TRBV15|TRBJ2-7|NA
CATSELTGGIYEQYF
TGTGCCACCAGCGAGCTCACAGGGGGCATTTACGAGCAGTACTTC
>NA|TRBV1|TRBJ1-2|NA
CTSSQGGGLGYGYTF
TGCACCAGCAGCCAAGGTGGGGGGCTTGGCTATGGCTACACCTTC
>NA|TRBV19|TRBJ2-1|NA
CASSIDLRSYNEQFF
TGTGCCAGTAGTATAGATCTCAGGTCCTACAATGAGCAGTTCTTC